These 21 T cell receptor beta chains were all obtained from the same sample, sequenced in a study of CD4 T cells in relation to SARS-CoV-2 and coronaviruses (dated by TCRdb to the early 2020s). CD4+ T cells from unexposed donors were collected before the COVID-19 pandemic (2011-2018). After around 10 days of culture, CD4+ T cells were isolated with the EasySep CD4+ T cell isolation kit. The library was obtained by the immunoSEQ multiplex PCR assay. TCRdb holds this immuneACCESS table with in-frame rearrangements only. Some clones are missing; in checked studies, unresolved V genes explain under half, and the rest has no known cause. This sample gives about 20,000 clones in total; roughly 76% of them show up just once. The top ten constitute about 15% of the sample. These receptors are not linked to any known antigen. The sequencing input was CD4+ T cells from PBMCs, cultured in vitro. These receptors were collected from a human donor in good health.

The chain's CDR3 is CASRSGTSGYDTQYF. For the CDR3, the DNA is TGTGCCAGCAGGTCCGGGACTAGCGGGTACGATACGCAGTATTTT. The rearrangement joins TRBV5-4 to TRBJ2-3; TRBD2 matches at 12 bases. This CDR3 is 15 amino acids long. The V segment lost 5 bases and the J segment 6 bases; nucleotides outside the gene matches: 7. Germline V gene sequence: CDR1 SGHNT, CDR2 YYREEE (reference sequence).

This CDR3 reads CASGVGSLYEQYF. The CDR3 region has the DNA TGTGCCAGCGGTGTAGGTAGCCTCTACGAGCAGTACTTC. The chain uses TRBV12-3 or TRBV12-4 and TRBJ2-7; D remains ambiguous. V was pared by 8 bases and J by 3 bases, with 14 bases between. The CDR3 has 13 amino acids.

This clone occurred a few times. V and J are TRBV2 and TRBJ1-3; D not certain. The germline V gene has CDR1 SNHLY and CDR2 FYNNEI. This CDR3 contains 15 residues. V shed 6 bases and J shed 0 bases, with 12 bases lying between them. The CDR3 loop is CASRSTHISGNTIYF. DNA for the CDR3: TGTGCCAGCAGATCCACTCATATCTCTGGAAACACCATATATTTT.

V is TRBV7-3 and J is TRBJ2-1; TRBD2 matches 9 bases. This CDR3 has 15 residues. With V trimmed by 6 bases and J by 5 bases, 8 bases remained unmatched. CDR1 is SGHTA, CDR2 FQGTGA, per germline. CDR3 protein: CASRQSGLANNEQFF. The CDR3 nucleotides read TGTGCCAGCAGGCAATCAGGACTAGCGAACAATGAGCAGTTCTTC.

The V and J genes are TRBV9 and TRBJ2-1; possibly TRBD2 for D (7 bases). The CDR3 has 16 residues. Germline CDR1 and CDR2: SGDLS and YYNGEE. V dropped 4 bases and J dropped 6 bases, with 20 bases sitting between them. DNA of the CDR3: TGTGCCAGCAGCCCACCCCTCGGCGGGGGCATCAATGAGCAGTTCTTC. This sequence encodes CASSPPLGGGINEQFF. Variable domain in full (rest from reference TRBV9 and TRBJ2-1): DSGVTQTPKHLITATGQRVTLRCSPRSGDLSVYWYQQSLDQGLQFLIQYYNGEERAKGNILERFSAQQFPDLHSELNLSSLELGDSALYFCASSPPLGGGINEQFFGPGTRLTVL.

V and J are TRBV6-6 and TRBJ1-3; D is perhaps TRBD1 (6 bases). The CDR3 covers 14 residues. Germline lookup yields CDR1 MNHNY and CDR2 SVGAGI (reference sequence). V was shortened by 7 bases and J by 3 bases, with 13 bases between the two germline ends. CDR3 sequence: CASTPPGDGNTIYF. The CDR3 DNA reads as TGTGCCAGCACCCCCCCAGGGGATGGAAACACCATATATTTT.

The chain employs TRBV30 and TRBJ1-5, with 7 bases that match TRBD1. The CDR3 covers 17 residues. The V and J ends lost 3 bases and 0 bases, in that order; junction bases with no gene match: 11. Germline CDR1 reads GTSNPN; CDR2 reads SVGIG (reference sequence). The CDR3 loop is CAWSNTGTANSNQPQHF. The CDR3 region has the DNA TGTGCCTGGAGCAATACTGGGACAGCAAATAGCAATCAGCCCCAGCATTTT.

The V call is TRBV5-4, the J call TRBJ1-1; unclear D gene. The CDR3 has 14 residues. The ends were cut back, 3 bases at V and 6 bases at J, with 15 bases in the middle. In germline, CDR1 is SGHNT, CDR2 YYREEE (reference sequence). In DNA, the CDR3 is TGTGCCAGCAGCTCCTCCGGGGTGCTATCTGAAGCTTTCTTT. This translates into CASSSSGVLSEAFF.

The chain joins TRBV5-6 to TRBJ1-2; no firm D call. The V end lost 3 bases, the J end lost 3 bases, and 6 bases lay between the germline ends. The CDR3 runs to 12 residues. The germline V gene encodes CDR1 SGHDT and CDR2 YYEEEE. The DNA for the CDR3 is TGTGCCAGCAGCTCGACCGACTATGGCTACACCTTC. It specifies CASSSTDYGYTF. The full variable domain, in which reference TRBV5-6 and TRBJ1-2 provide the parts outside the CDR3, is DAGVTQSPTHLIKTRGQQVTLRCSPKSGHDTVSWYQQALGQGPQFIFQYYEEEERQRGNFPDRFSGHQFPNYSSELNVNALLLGDSALYLCASSSTDYGYTFGSGTRLTVV.

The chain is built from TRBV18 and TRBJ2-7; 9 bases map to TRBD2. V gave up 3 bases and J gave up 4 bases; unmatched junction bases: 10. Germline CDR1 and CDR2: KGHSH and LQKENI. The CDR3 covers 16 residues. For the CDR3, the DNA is TGTGCCAGCTCACCTTTGGGTCCTAGCGGGACGTACGAGCAGTACTTC. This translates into CASSPLGPSGTYEQYF.

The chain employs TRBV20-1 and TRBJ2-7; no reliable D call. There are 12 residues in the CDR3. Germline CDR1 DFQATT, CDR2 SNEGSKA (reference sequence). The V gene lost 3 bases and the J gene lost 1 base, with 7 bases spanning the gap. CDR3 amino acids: CSASQPSYEQYF. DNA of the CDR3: TGCAGTGCTAGTCAGCCTTCCTACGAGCAGTACTTC.

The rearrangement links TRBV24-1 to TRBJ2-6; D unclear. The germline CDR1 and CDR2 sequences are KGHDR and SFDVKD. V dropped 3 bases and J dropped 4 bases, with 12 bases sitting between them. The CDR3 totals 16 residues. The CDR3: CATSDPGSVGANVLTF. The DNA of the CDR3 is TGTGCCACCAGTGATCCAGGATCAGTAGGGGCCAACGTCCTGACTTTC.

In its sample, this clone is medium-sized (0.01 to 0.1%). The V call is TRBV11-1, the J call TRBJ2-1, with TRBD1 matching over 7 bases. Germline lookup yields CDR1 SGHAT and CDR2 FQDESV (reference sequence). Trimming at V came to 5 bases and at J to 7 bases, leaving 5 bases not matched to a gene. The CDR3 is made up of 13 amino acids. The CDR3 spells CASSPTGKNEQFF. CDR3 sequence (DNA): TGTGCCAGCAGCCCGACAGGGAAGAATGAGCAGTTCTTC.

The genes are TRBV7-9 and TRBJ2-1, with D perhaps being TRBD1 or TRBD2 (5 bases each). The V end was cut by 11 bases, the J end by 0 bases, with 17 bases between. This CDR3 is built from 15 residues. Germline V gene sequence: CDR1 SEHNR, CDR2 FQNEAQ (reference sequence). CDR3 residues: CAAYSGASSYNEQFF. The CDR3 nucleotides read TGTGCCGCGTATTCCGGGGCCTCCTCCTACAATGAGCAGTTCTTC.

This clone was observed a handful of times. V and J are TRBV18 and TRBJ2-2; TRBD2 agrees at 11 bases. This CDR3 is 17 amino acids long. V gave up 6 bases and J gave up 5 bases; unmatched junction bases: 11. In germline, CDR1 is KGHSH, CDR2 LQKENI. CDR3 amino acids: CASSNHGLAGGTGELFF. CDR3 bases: TGTGCCAGCTCGAACCACGGGCTAGCGGGAGGAACCGGGGAGCTGTTTTTT.

The CDR3 DNA reads TGTGCCAGCAGCTTAGCAGGAGGGACAACTAATGAAAAACTGTTTTTT. Residues: CASSLAGGTTNEKLFF. The V call is TRBV7-8, the J call TRBJ1-4; D is undetermined. Germline CDR1 SGHVS, CDR2 FQNEAQ. The CDR3 is made up of 16 amino acids. V dropped 0 bases and J dropped 0 bases, with 8 bases sitting between them. The whole variable domain, remainder taken from reference TRBV7-8 and TRBJ1-4, is GAGVSQSPRYKVAKRGQDVALRCDPISGHVSLFWYQQALGQGPEFLTYFQNEAQLDKSGLPSDRFFAERPEGSVSTLKIQRTQQEDSAVYLCASSLAGGTTNEKLFFGSGTQLSVL.

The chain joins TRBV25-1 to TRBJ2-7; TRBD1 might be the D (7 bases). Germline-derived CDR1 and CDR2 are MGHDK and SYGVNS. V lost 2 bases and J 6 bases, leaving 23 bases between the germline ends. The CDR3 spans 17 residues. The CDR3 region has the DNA TGTGCCAGCAGTGAACGGGACAGCCCACCCCGGGGGTCCGAGCAGTACTTC. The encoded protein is CASSERDSPPRGSEQYF.

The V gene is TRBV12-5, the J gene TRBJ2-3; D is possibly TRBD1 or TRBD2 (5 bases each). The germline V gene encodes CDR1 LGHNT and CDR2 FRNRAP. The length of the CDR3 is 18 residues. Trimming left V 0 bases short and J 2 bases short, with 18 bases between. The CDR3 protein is CASGLVQDGQGDTDTQYF. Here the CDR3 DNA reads TGTGCTAGTGGTTTGGTACAGGATGGGCAGGGAGACACAGATACGCAGTATTTT.

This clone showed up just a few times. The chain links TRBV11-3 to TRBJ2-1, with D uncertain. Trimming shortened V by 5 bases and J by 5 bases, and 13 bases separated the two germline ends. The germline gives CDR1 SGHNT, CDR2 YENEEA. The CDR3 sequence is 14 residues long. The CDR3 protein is CASSQAGQDNEQFF. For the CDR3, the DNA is TGTGCCAGCAGCCAAGCCGGGCAGGACAATGAGCAGTTCTTC.

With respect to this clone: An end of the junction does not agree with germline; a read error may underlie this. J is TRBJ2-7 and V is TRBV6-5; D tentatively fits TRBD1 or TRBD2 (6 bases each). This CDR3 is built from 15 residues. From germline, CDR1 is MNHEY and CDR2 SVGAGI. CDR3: CASRSTGGPSDEQYF. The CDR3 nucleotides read TGTGCCAGCAGGTCGACCGGGGGCCCCTCCGACGAGCAGTACTTC.

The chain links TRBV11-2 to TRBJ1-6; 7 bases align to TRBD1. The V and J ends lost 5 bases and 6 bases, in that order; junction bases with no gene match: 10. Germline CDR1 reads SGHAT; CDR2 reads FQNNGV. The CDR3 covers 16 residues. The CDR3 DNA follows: TGTGCCAGCAGCCCTCTTAGGACAGGCCGTAATTCACCCCTCCACTTT. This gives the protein CASSPLRTGRNSPLHF. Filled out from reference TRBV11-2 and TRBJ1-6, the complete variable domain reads EAGVAQSPRYKIIEKRQSVAFWCNPISGHATLYWYQQILGQGPKLLIQFQNNGVVDDSQLPKDRFSAERLKGVDSTLKIQPAKLEDSAVYLCASSPLRTGRNSPLHFGNGTRLTVT.